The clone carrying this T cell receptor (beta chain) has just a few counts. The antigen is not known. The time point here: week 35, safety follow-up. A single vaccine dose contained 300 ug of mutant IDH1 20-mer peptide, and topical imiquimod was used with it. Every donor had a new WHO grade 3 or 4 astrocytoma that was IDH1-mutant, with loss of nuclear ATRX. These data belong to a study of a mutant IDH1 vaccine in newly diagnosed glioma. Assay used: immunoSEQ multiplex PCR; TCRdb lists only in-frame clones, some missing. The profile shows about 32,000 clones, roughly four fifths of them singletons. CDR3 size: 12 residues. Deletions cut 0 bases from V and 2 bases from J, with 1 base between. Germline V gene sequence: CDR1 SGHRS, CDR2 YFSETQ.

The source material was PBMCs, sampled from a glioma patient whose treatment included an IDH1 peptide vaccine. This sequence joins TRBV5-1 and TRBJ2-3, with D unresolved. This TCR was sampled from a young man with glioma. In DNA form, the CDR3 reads TGCGCCAGCAGCTTGGACACAGATACGCAGTATTTT. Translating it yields CASSLDTDTQYF. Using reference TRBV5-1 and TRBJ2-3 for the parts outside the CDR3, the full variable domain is KAGVTQTPRYLIKTRGQQVTLSCSPISGHRSVSWYQQTPGQGLQFLFEYFSETQRNKGNFPGRFSGRQFSNSRSEMNVSTLELGDSALYLCASSLDTDTQYFGPGTRLTVL.